The 8 T cell receptor beta chains given below trace back to one sample, sequenced in a study of cytomegalovirus exposure and HLA in healthy donors. PCR amplification relied on 60 Vbeta primers (plus 13 Jbeta primers). Data came from immunoSEQ multiplex PCR; TCRdb stores just in-frame clones and leaves some out. There are 90,000 to 130,000 clones in the sample, with about 6.8% held by the top ten. Sequencing was performed on PBMCs. The receptors were sampled from a man between 40 and 49 years old in good health and CMV-seropositive.

This chain connects TRBV27 to TRBJ2-7, with D possibly being TRBD2 (6 bases). The V end was cut by 6 bases, the J end by 5 bases, with 11 bases between. CDR1 and CDR2 (germline): MNHEY, SMNVEV (reference sequence). CDR3 length: 12 amino acids. The CDR3 nucleotides read TGTGCCAGCAGGCGGGGCCTCCACGAGCAGTACTTC. Protein: CASRRGLHEQYF.

This chain links TRBV7-9 with TRBJ1-1, with D unresolved. Trimming cost V 2 bases and J 10 bases, with 14 bases left between them. The germline CDR1 and CDR2 sequences are SEHNR and FQNEAQ (reference sequence). The CDR3 consists of 13 residues. The CDR3 loop reads CASSLIREGRAFF. As DNA, the CDR3 is TGTGCCAGCAGCTTAATAAGGGAGGGAAGAGCTTTCTTT.

The CDR3 loop is CASSLTKTGGGGNTIYF. Here the CDR3 DNA reads TGTGCCAGCAGTTTAACTAAGACAGGGGGTGGTGGAAACACCATATATTTT. The chain employs TRBV28 and TRBJ1-3; 9 bases map to TRBD1. CDR3 length: 17 amino acids. Trimming took 2 bases from V and 3 from J; bases not matched to a gene: 8. Germline-derived CDR1 and CDR2 are MDHEN and SYDVKM.

This CDR3 is CASSADRITGELFF. The CDR3 coding sequence is TGTGCCAGCAGTGCCGACAGAATCACCGGGGAGCTGTTTTTT. This rearrangement joins TRBV6-4 to TRBJ2-2; D may be TRBD1 (5 bases). Germline CDR1 reads MRHNA; CDR2 reads SNTAGT. The CDR3 covers 14 residues. The V gene lost 4 bases and the J gene lost 4 bases, with 10 bases spanning the gap.

The rearrangement joins TRBV29-1 to TRBJ2-5; D perhaps matches TRBD1 (6 bases). Trimming took 4 bases from V and 1 from J, leaving 13 bases between them. The germline gives CDR1 SQVTM, CDR2 ANQGSEA. The CDR3 extends over 14 amino acids. This chain's CDR3 is CSVVVGTTQETQYF. CDR3 DNA: TGCAGCGTTGTTGTTGGGACAACCCAAGAGACCCAGTACTTC. The full variable domain, its missing parts supplied by reference TRBV29-1 and TRBJ2-5, is SAVISQKPSRDICQRGTSLTIQCQVDSQVTMMFWYRQQPGQSLTLIATANQGSEATYESGFVIDKFPISRPNLTFSTLTVSNMSPEDSSIYLCSVVVGTTQETQYFGPGTRLLVL.

The chain joins TRBV28 to TRBJ2-6, with 7 bases identical to TRBD1. The CDR3 is 16 residues long. Germline V gives CDR1 MDHEN, CDR2 SYDVKM. V shed 8 bases and J 2 bases; nucleotides not matched to a gene: 9. The CDR3 protein is CASVRGGTTGANVLTF. The CDR3 bases are TGTGCCAGCGTTAGAGGGGGCACCACTGGGGCCAACGTCCTGACTTTC.

The chain carries TRBV5-1 and TRBJ2-7; 7 bases map to TRBD1. Germline V gene sequence: CDR1 SGHRS, CDR2 YFSETQ. V lost 4 bases, J lost 6 bases, and 4 bases stayed unmatched. The CDR3 spans 12 residues. CDR3 sequence (DNA): TGCGCCAGCAGCGGGACAGTCGGCGAGCAGTACTTC. This codes for CASSGTVGEQYF.

The V gene is TRBV7-8, the J gene TRBJ1-4, with D perhaps TRBD1 (5 bases). CDR1 and CDR2 (germline): SGHVS, FQNEAQ. CDR3 size: 12 residues. V was clipped by 7 bases and J by 11 bases, with 14 bases between them. CDR3 region: CASTDAEGKLFF. CDR3 nucleotides: TGTGCCAGCACCGATGCGGAGGGGAAACTGTTTTTT.